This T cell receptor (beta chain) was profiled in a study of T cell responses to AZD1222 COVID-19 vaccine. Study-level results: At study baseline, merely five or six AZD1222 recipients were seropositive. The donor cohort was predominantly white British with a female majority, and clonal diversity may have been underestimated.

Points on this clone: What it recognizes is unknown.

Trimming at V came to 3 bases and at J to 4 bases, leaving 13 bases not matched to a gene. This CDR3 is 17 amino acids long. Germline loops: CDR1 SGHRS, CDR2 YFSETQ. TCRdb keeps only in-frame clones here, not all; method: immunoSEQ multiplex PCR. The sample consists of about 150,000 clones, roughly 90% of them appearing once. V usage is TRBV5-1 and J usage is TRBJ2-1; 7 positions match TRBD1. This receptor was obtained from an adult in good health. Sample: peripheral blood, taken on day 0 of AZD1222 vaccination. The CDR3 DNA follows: TGCGCCAGCAGCTCCACAGGGGCCAGGATTTCGTACAATGAGCAGTTCTTC. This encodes CASSSTGARISYNEQFF.